These T cell receptor beta chains were read from a single sample in a study of blood T cells in healthy people across ages. A single record per CDR3 protein comes from TCRdb applying MiXCR to the 5' RACE reads. This sample carries around 1,900,000 distinct CDR3 sequences, approximately 39% of them seen once, and the ten largest clones take about 23%. Sequenced material: blood. These receptors came from a human donor in good health. CDR3s include the opening cysteine and the closing phenylalanine or tryptophan. The D gene is left open where the match is weak. Expanded clones get a size class; other rows say once, few or many, or leave the size out.

>-|TRBJ2-7|few|TRBV7-9
TGTGCCAGCAGCCCTCGGGACAACTACGAGCAGTACTTC
CASSPRDNYEQYF
>-|TRBJ2-1|-|TRBV9
TGTGCCAGCAGCGGAAAACAGGGGAGGTCCTACAATGAGCAGTTCTTC
CASSGKQGRSYNEQFF
>-|TRBJ1-5|-|TRBV19
TGTGCCAGTAGCCTTCTGGGGAGTACTAATCAGCCCCAGCATTTT
CASSLLGSTNQPQHF
>-|TRBJ1-2|few|TRBV7-6
TGTGCCAGCAGCGAGGGGACGCAAAGCTATGGCTACACCTTC
CASSEGTQSYGYTF
>-|TRBJ1-5|-|TRBV5-6
TGTGCCAGCACAACCATGAGCCAGCCCCAGCATTTT
CASTTMSQPQHF
>TRBD2|TRBJ2-1|few|TRBV4-3
TGCGCCAGCAGCCCCCTAGCGGGGTCCGGGAATGAGCAGTTCTTC
CASSPLAGSGNEQFF
>-|TRBJ2-3|-|TRBV7-3
TGTGCCAGCAGCTTAATAGGGGAAGATACGCAGTATTTT
CASSLIGEDTQYF
>TRBD2|TRBJ2-1|-|TRBV7-6
TGTGCCAGCAGCTTACGCGGGCTAGCGGGGGGGCGGGTCTCCTACAATGAGCAGTTCTTC
CASSLRGLAGGRVSYNEQFF
>-|TRBJ2-6|-|TRBV28
TGTGCCAGCAGTCAACGGGTCTCTGGGGCCAACGTCCTGACTTTC
CASSQRVSGANVLTF
>TRBD1|TRBJ2-5|many|TRBV29-1
TGCAGCGGGGGAAGACAGGGCTGGGAGACCCAGTACTTC
CSGGRQGWETQYF
>TRBD2|TRBJ2-1|-|TRBV6-2/TRBV6-3
TGTGCCAGCAGTTCGTTGACTAGCGGGGAAGTAGATGAGCAGTTCTTC
CASSSLTSGEVDEQFF
>-|TRBJ1-2|-|TRBV12-3/TRBV12-4
TGTGCCAGCAGGGGGACTCACGCCTATGGCTACACCTTC
CASRGTHAYGYTF
>TRBD2|TRBJ2-7|-|TRBV2
TGTGCCAGCAGTGAAAACGGGAGTAGCGGGGGGCCCTACGAGCAGTACTTC
CASSENGSSGGPYEQYF
>-|TRBJ1-6|-|TRBV20-1
TGCAGTGCTAAGGACGGCCCTAATTCACCCCTCCACTTT
CSAKDGPNSPLHF
>-|TRBJ2-6|few|TRBV4-3
TGCGCCAGCAGCCAAGAGGGCGGGCCCGTCGGCCTGACTTTC
CASSQEGGPVGLTF
>TRBD1|TRBJ1-1|few|TRBV29-1
TGCAGCGTTGAGGGACTCATAGGACAGGCGAACACTGAAGCTTTCTTT
CSVEGLIGQANTEAFF
>-|TRBJ1-2|few|TRBV7-2
TGTGCCTTAACGGCGGATTCTTGGCGGGGCTACACCTTC
CALTADSWRGYTF
>-|TRBJ1-5|-|TRBV6-2/TRBV6-3
TGTGCCAGCAGTTACGGACAGCACAATCAGCCCCAGCATTTT
CASSYGQHNQPQHF
>-|TRBJ2-7|few|TRBV18
TGTGCCAGCTCGTCCGAGGGAACGCGTAGCGAGCAGTACTTT
CASSSEGTRSEQYF
>-|TRBJ1-1|-|TRBV12-3/TRBV12-4
TGTGCCAGCAGTTTGGTCGGGTTAAGGGAAGCTTTCTTT
CASSLVGLREAFF
>TRBD1|TRBJ2-7|-|TRBV29-1
TGCAGCGTTGAAGATCGGGACAGGCAATACGAGCAGTACTTC
CSVEDRDRQYEQYF
>-|TRBJ2-4|-|TRBV20-1
TGCAGTGCTAGCCGCCCACTGGGTGTCAACATTCAGTACTTC
CSASRPLGVNIQYF
>-|TRBJ1-2|-|TRBV9
TGTGCCAGCAGAGACCCGGGAAAAAACTATGGCTACACCTTC
CASRDPGKNYGYTF
>TRBD1|TRBJ2-3|few|TRBV20-1
TGCAGTGCTGACGACAGGGCAGATACGCAGTATTTT
CSADDRADTQYF
>-|TRBJ2-7|-|TRBV7-2
TGTGCCAGCAGCGTCAAGAACTCCTACGAGCAGTACTTC
CASSVKNSYEQYF
>TRBD1|TRBJ2-7|-|TRBV12-3/TRBV12-4
TGTGCCAGCAGCATCGCCTGGACAGGGGCCCTCTTTTCCTACGAGCAGTACTTC
CASSIAWTGALFSYEQYF
>-|TRBJ2-3|-|TRBV4-3
TGCGCCAGCAGCCAAGGCTTAGGGGGGGGGGCTACTAGCACAGATACGCAGTATTTT
CASSQGLGGGATSTDTQYF
>-|TRBJ2-4|-|TRBV13
TGTGCCACTGAAAAGACCGAAAACATTCGGTACTTC
CATEKTENIRYF